One and the same sample provided the 25 T cell receptor beta chains below, sequenced in a study of OX40 agonist ivuxolimab in advanced cancers. The method was immunoSEQ multiplex PCR; TCRdb's version includes in-frame clones alone and lacks a portion of them. The sample carries 65,000 to 80,000 clones, approximately 90% recorded once. The sample here was CD4+ or CD8+ T cells sorted from blood, taken in a trial of the OX40 agonist ivuxolimab. These receptors were taken from an adult with an advanced solid tumor such as melanoma, head and neck, liver or kidney cancer.

The chain links TRBV5-4 to TRBJ1-4, with a weak D call TRBD1 (6 bases). V was clipped by 4 bases and J by 13 bases, with 14 bases between them. Per germline, CDR1 SGHNT and CDR2 YYREEE (reference sequence). There are 12 residues in the CDR3. The CDR3 is CASSPRRGGLFF. The CDR3 region has the DNA TGTGCCAGCAGCCCCCGTCGAGGGGGACTGTTTTTT.

The chain is built from TRBV28 and TRBJ1-2; D may be TRBD1 (6 bases). The ends were cut back, 2 bases at V and 7 bases at J, with 11 bases in the middle. Looked up from germline, CDR1 is MDHEN and CDR2 is SYDVKM. This CDR3 is 13 amino acids long. The chain's CDR3 is CASSLTGARGYTF. The CDR3, as DNA: TGTGCCAGCAGTTTAACGGGGGCCCGTGGCTACACCTTC.

V gene TRBV19 combines with J gene TRBJ2-3, with TRBD2 matching 12 bases. With V trimmed by 7 bases and J by 0 bases, 2 bases remained unmatched. Germline CDR1 is LNHDA and CDR2 is SQIVND (reference sequence). The CDR3 consists of 15 residues. This chain's CDR3 is CASTGLAGSTDTQYF. The DNA for the CDR3 is TGTGCCAGTACCGGACTAGCGGGAAGCACAGATACGCAGTATTTT.

This rearrangement joins TRBV5-6 to TRBJ1-4; D unresolved. V was clipped by 0 bases and J by 8 bases, with 5 bases between them. In germline, CDR1 is SGHDT, CDR2 YYEEEE. The CDR3 covers 12 residues. The CDR3 DNA reads as TGTGCCAGCAGCTTGGCCGGCGAAAAACTGTTTTTT. This codes for CASSLAGEKLFF.

The V and J genes are TRBV11-3 and TRBJ2-3; possibly TRBD2 for D (6 bases). V was clipped by 2 bases and J by 1 base, with 16 bases between them. This CDR3 has 17 residues. CDR1 is SGHNT and CDR2 is YENEEA in the germline V gene. CDR3 sequence reads: CASSLSFGIAGTDTQYF. CDR3 nucleotides: TGTGCCAGCAGCTTATCTTTTGGAATAGCGGGCACAGATACGCAGTATTTT.

The rearrangement uses TRBV6-6 and TRBJ2-2; the match to TRBD2 covers 14 bases. Per germline, CDR1 MNHNY and CDR2 SVGAGI (reference sequence). The V and J ends lost 6 bases and 4 bases, in that order; junction bases with no gene match: 4. CDR3 length: 16 residues. CDR3 residues: CASRGTSGRSTGELFF. CDR3 bases: TGTGCCAGCAGAGGGACTAGCGGGAGAAGCACCGGGGAGCTGTTTTTT.

The rearrangement links TRBV28 to TRBJ1-1; 7 bases agree with TRBD1. The CDR3 runs 15 residues. V lost 8 bases to trimming and J lost 1 base; unmatched junction nucleotides: 10. Germline-derived CDR1 and CDR2 are MDHEN and SYDVKM. CDR3: CASHPGDRRNTEAFF. The CDR3 DNA follows: TGTGCCAGCCACCCCGGGGACAGACGGAACACTGAAGCTTTCTTT. Full variable domain (remainder filled in from reference TRBV28 and TRBJ1-1): DVKVTQSSRYLVKRTGEKVFLECVQDMDHENMFWYRQDPGLGLRLIYFSYDVKMKEKGDIPEGYSVSREKKERFSLILESASTNQTSMYLCASHPGDRRNTEAFFGQGTRLTVV.

CDR3 bases: TGTGCCAGCAGCTACCGGGACGGACCCAATCAGCCCCAGCATTTT. Amino acid sequence: CASSYRDGPNQPQHF. The chain employs TRBV7-2 and TRBJ1-5; D might be TRBD1 (5 bases). V dropped 4 bases and J dropped 3 bases, with 13 bases sitting between them. The CDR3 spans 15 residues. Germline loops: CDR1 SGHTA, CDR2 FQGNSA.

V gene TRBV7-9 combines with J gene TRBJ2-5; D might be TRBD2 (6 bases). Germline V CDR1 and CDR2: SEHNR, FQNEAQ (reference sequence). The length of the CDR3 is 15 residues. With 4 bases removed from V and 1 base from J, the gap between germline ends came to 13 bases. CDR3 sequence: CASSWGLIRQETQYF. The CDR3 DNA reads as TGTGCCAGCAGCTGGGGACTCATCCGCCAAGAGACCCAGTACTTC.

The rearrangement links TRBV28 to TRBJ1-3; 7 bases are shared with TRBD1. The CDR3 is 15 residues long. Trimming removed 6 bases from V and 0 bases from J; junction bases left unmatched: 5. CDR1 MDHEN and CDR2 SYDVKM come from the germline V gene. The CDR3 loop reads CASRPGQSSGNTIYF. For the CDR3, the DNA is TGTGCCAGCAGACCGGGACAGAGCTCTGGAAACACCATATATTTT.

The chain joins TRBV4-2 to TRBJ1-1; 10 bases agree with TRBD1. Germline assignment: CDR1 LGHNA and CDR2 YNFKEQ. The J segment lost 1 base and the V segment lost 4 bases, leaving 0 bases of the junction unmatched. This CDR3 has 14 residues. CDR3 region: CASSRQGANTEAFF. Written as DNA, the CDR3 is TGTGCCAGCAGCCGACAGGGGGCGAACACTGAAGCTTTCTTT.

The rearrangement joins TRBV18 to TRBJ2-7; 7 positions agree with TRBD2. Germline V gives CDR1 KGHSH, CDR2 LQKENI. V shed 2 bases, J shed 2 bases, and the junction held 3 bases outside the gene matches. The CDR3 spans 14 residues. The CDR3 DNA reads as TGTGCCAGCTCACCAGGGAGGGAACCCTACGAGCAGTACTTC. This sequence encodes CASSPGREPYEQYF. Full variable domain (missing parts from reference TRBV18 and TRBJ2-7): NAGVMQNPRHLVRRRGQEARLRCSPMKGHSHVYWYRQLPEEGLKFMVYLQKENIIDESGMPKERFSAEFPKEGPSILRIQQVVRGDSAAYFCASSPGREPYEQYFGPGTRLTVT.

The CDR3 here is CSVVRDSLTEAFF. The CDR3 bases are TGCAGCGTTGTCAGGGACAGCCTCACTGAAGCTTTCTTT. This chain joins TRBV29-1 and TRBJ1-1; 7 bases align to TRBD1. V was clipped by 4 bases and J by 4 bases; unmatched bases: 6. There are 13 residues in the CDR3. Looked up from germline, CDR1 is SQVTM and CDR2 is ANQGSEA.

This clone was detected only a few times. The chain links TRBV27 to TRBJ1-2, with 10 bases lining up with TRBD1. This CDR3 has 14 residues. The V and J ends lost 5 bases and 7 bases, in that order; junction bases with no gene match: 7. Germline lookup yields CDR1 MNHEY and CDR2 SMNVEV (reference sequence). For the CDR3, the DNA is TGTGCCAGCAGTACACCGGGACAGGGGATTGGCTACACCTTC. Protein: CASSTPGQGIGYTF.

This chain uses TRBV6-1 with TRBJ1-1, with 9 bases that match TRBD1. The CDR3 covers 13 residues. Trimming at V came to 10 bases and at J to 2 bases, leaving 5 bases not matched to a gene. Germline V lookup: CDR1 MNHNS, CDR2 SASEGT. CDR3 amino acids: CATDTGGNTEAFF. The CDR3 nucleotides read TGTGCCACCGACACAGGGGGCAACACTGAAGCTTTCTTT.

The rearrangement joins TRBV29-1 to TRBJ2-2; D unresolved. CDR1 is SQVTM, CDR2 ANQGSEA, per germline. The CDR3 totals 14 residues. V was trimmed by 6 bases and J by 2 bases, leaving 13 bases between them. The CDR3 nucleotides are TGCAGCGTCGGTGGTTTAATAAACACCGGGGAGCTGTTTTTT. Its protein product is CSVGGLINTGELFF.

The rearrangement uses TRBV28 and TRBJ2-5; no clear D. The CDR3 covers 14 residues. V was cut by 1 base and J by 2 bases, with 8 bases left in between. The germline gives CDR1 MDHEN, CDR2 SYDVKM. CDR3 nucleotide sequence: TGTGCCAGCAGTTTATCTCAGCTACAAGAGACCCAGTACTTC. Amino acids: CASSLSQLQETQYF.

This chain joins TRBV7-8 and TRBJ2-6; a weak D match, TRBD2 (7 bases). The germline V and J ends were trimmed by 6 bases and 4 bases, with 13 bases remaining between them. The CDR3 sequence is 15 residues long. Germline V lookup: CDR1 SGHVS, CDR2 FQNEAQ. The CDR3 DNA reads TGTGCCAGCAGGTGGGAGGGGGAGGGGGCCAACGTCCTGACTTTC. It is translated as CASRWEGEGANVLTF.

The rearrangement joins TRBV5-1 to TRBJ2-3; TRBD2 matches 11 bases. V lost 2 bases and J lost 3; bases outside the gene matches: 11. This CDR3 contains 18 residues. From germline, CDR1 is SGHRS and CDR2 YFSETQ. The CDR3 DNA sequence: TGCGCCAGCAGCTTCGAGCCGACTAGCGGGACCCCAACAGATACGCAGTATTTT. It codes for CASSFEPTSGTPTDTQYF.

The chain employs TRBV6-6 and TRBJ2-5, with TRBD2 matching 8 bases. Germline V gene lookup returns CDR1 MNHNY and CDR2 SVGAGI (reference sequence). V lost 0 bases to trimming and J lost 2 bases; unmatched junction nucleotides: 5. The CDR3 is 16 residues long. The CDR3 DNA reads TGTGCCAGCAGTTACTCTGGAGCGGGGGAACAAGAGACCCAGTACTTC. Its translation: CASSYSGAGEQETQYF.

This chain connects TRBV4-3 to TRBJ2-1; no clear D. Germline CDR1 and CDR2: LGHNA and YSLEER. CDR3 length: 14 residues. V was clipped by 0 bases and J by 4 bases, with 7 bases between them. The CDR3 protein is CASSQERFYNEQFF. CDR3 bases: TGCGCCAGCAGCCAAGAAAGGTTTTACAATGAGCAGTTCTTC.

The rearrangement joins TRBV4-1 to TRBJ1-1; 7 positions agree with TRBD1. V was pared by 0 bases and J by 9 bases, with 7 bases of the junction left unmatched. The CDR3 is 14 residues long. Germline CDR1 MGHRA, CDR2 YSYEKL. For the CDR3, the DNA is TGCGCCAGCAGCCAAGATCGACGGACAGGAAAAGCTTTCTTT. Its translation is CASSQDRRTGKAFF.

This clone has just a few counts. The J gene is TRBJ2-7, the V gene TRBV6-5; TRBD2 aligns across 9 bases. This CDR3 region has 13 residues. V lost 5 bases, J lost 8 bases, and 7 bases stayed unmatched. Germline V gene lookup returns CDR1 MNHEY and CDR2 SVGAGI. CDR3 residues: CASSATSGTKQYF. The CDR3, as DNA: TGTGCCAGCAGTGCGACTAGCGGTACCAAGCAGTACTTC.

The rearrangement joins TRBV2 to TRBJ1-4; D is perhaps TRBD1 (6 bases). Trimming took off 7 bases at V and 0 bases at J, with 18 bases between the two ends. CDR1 is SNHLY and CDR2 is FYNNEI in the germline V gene. The CDR3 is 17 residues long. CDR3 protein: CASTDPPQGATNEKLFF. In DNA, the CDR3 is TGTGCCAGCACCGACCCCCCACAGGGAGCAACTAATGAAAAACTGTTTTTT.

This chain joins TRBV25-1 and TRBJ1-6; D is ambiguous. Germline V gives CDR1 MGHDK, CDR2 SYGVNS. The V and J ends lost 5 bases and 7 bases respectively, with 15 bases between them. The CDR3 has 15 residues. CDR3 in DNA: TGTGCCAGCAGTTTATCCGGGAGAGTCAATTCACCCCTCCACTTT. Translation: CASSLSGRVNSPLHF.